This T cell receptor (beta chain) was recorded in a study of tumor-infiltrating lymphocytes in localized non-small cell lung cancer. Germline-derived CDR1 and CDR2 are MNHEY and SMNVEV (reference sequence). This CDR3 has 16 amino acids. V trimming: 6 bases; J trimming: 6 bases; junction bases outside the gene matches: 13. As for this clone: Antigen specificity is unknown.

Assay: immunoSEQ multiplex PCR; the TCRdb copy retains only in-frame clones and omits some. This sample has fewer than 20,000 clones, with roughly 78% found just once. General study points: Each assay used a separate piece of the same tissue. Higher tumor T cell infiltration than in uninvolved lung was supported by TCRbeta sequencing.

This chain connects TRBV27 to TRBJ2-1; 8 positions match TRBD1. Sequenced material: lung tumor tissue. The receptor was derived from a human donor with non-small cell lung cancer. In nucleotides, the CDR3 is TGTGCCAGCAGCTCCGCGTTCGGAGGACAGGGCAATGAGCAGTTCTTC. This encodes CASSSAFGGQGNEQFF.